This T cell receptor (beta chain) was captured by sequencing in a study of blood T cell repertoires in COVID-19. Study as a whole: The United States, Italy and Spain were the sources of the acute and convalescent COVID-19 samples. PBMCs, B-cell-depleted T cells, or T cells were the source of the cDNA or gDNA that made up the material.

Authors' processing steps: Quantification of nucleated cells was approximated via reference gene primer amplification. Profiled with immunoSEQ multiplex PCR; TCRdb holds only in-frame clones, not every one. The V and J calls and clone size come from that table; D and trimming were worked out from the DNA. This table has 120,000 or so clones, about 86% appearing once. Trimming took 4 bases from V and 0 from J, leaving 16 bases between them. Per germline, CDR1 SGHRS and CDR2 YFSETQ. The CDR3 is 17 residues long. This clone appeared a few times. The rearrangement joins TRBV5-1 to TRBJ2-2; the D gene is possibly TRBD2 (6 bases). The receptor's source is a woman between 50 and 59 years old with acute or convalescent COVID-19. Sequencing input: peripheral blood. DNA of the CDR3: TGCGCCAGCAGCCTGCTAAGCGGGCCTACGAACACCGGGGAGCTGTTTTTT. It encodes CASSLLSGPTNTGELFF.